The T cell receptor beta chain under discussion was sequenced for a study of response to subunit inactivated influenza vaccine. Notes on the study in general: The authors suggested that few new T cells are recruited per seasonal influenza vaccination.

Concerning this clonotype: Its cognate antigen is unknown.

CDR1 is SNHLY and CDR2 is FYNNEI in the germline V gene. The CDR3 spans 13 residues. V dropped 2 bases and J dropped 6; count of bases not matched to a gene: 2. TCRdb called the RT-PCR reads again in MiXCR, with one record for every CDR3 protein. Here the sample spans 500,000 to 600,000 distinct CDR3 sequences, around 8% being singletons. This sequence joins TRBV2 and TRBJ2-3, with 7 bases lining up with TRBD2. This TCR derives from a man aged 45-69 years who received an inactivated influenza vaccine. The source was PBMCs from blood, collected less than 30 months after vaccination. The CDR3 DNA reads TGTGCCAGCAGTGAACAAGCGGGGGATACGCAGTATTTT. Protein: CASSEQAGDTQYF. Supplemented by reference TRBV2 and TRBJ2-3, the full variable domain reads EPEVTQTPSHQVTQMGQEVILRCVPISNHLYFYWYRQILGQKVEFLVSFYNNEISEKSEIFDDQFSVERPDGSNFTLKIRSTKLEDSAMYFCASSEQAGDTQYFGPGTRLTVL.